The entry that follows covers one T cell receptor beta chain sequence. Antigen unknown. The sample comes from a study of Graves' ophthalmopathy and Graves' hyperthyroidism. Study-wide findings and caveats: For predicting ophthalmopathy progression, the model had around 64% sensitivity and roughly 72% specificity.

The germline CDR1 and CDR2 sequences are DFQATT and SNEGSKA (reference sequence). CDR3 length: 16 amino acids. Deletions cut 3 bases from V and 2 bases from J, with 18 bases between. Amplified material comprised TCR beta CDR3 regions derived from RNA transcripts. The first round was an RT-PCR with HTBI primers, and the second round was a multiplex PCR. TCRdb called the multiplex PCR reads again in MiXCR, with one record for every CDR3 protein. The table includes hundreds of thousands of distinct CDR3 sequences, roughly two fifths detected once. Orbital computed tomography and thyroid ultrasound, along with TRAb, serum thyroxine and clinical symptoms, underpinned diagnosis. It was from under 13 ml of fresh peripheral blood that the PBMCs came.

The sample comprised peripheral blood. This sequence was found in an adult man with Graves' ophthalmopathy. The chain has TRBV20-1 and TRBJ2-3; TRBD2 might be the D (6 bases). CDR3 in DNA: TGCAGTGCTAGCCCCCTCGCGGGACGCAACACAGATACGCAGTATTTT. Amino acids: CSASPLAGRNTDTQYF.